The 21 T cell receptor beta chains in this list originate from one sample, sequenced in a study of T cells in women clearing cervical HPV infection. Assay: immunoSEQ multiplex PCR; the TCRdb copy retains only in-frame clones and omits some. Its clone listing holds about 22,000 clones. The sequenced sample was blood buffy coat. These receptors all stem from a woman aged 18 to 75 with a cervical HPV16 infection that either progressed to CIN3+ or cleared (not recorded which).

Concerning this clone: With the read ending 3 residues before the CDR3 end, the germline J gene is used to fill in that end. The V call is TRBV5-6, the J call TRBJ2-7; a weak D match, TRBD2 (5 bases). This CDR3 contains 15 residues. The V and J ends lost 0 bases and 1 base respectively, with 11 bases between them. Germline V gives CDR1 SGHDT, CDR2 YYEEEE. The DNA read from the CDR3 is TGTGCCAGCAGCTTGGACCCGGGCGGGTCCTACGAG. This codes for CASSLDPGGSYE. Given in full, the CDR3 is CASSLDPGGSYEQYF. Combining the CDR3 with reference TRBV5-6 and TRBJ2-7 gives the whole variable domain DAGVTQSPTHLIKTRGQQVTLRCSPKSGHDTVSWYQQALGQGPQFIFQYYEEEERQRGNFPDRFSGHQFPNYSSELNVNALLLGDSALYLCASSLDPGGSYEQYFGPGTRLTVT.

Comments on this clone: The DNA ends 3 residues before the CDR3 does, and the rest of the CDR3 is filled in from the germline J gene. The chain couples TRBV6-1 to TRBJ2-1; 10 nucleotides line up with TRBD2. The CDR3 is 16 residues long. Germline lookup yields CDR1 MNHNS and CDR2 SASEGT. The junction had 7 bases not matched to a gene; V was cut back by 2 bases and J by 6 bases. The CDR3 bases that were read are TGTGCCAGCAGTGAACAGGCTAGCGGGAGTGGCAATGAG. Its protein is CASSEQASGSGNE. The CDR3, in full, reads CASSEQASGSGNEQFF.

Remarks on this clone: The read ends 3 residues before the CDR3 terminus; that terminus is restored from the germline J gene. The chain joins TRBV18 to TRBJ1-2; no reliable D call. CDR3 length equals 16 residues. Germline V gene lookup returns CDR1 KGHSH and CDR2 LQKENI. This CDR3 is CASSPVSPVAKNIYTF. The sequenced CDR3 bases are TGTGCCAGCTCACCAGTTTCGCCAGTAGCCAAAAACATC.

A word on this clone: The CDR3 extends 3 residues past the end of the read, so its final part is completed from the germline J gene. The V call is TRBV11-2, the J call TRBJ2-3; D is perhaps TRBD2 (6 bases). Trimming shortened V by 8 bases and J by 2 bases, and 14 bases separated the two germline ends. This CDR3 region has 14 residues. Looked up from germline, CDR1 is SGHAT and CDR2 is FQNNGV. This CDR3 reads CASPGTGDTDTQYF. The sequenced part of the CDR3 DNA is TGTGCCAGCCCCGGGACGGGGGACACAGATACG.

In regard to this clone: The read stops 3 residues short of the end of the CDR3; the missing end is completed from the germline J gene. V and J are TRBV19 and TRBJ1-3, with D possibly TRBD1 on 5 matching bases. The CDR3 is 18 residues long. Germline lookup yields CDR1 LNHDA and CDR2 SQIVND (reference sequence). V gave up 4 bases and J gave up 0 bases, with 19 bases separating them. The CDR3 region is CASSNPPGTVSSGNTIYF. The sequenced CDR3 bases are TGTGCCAGTAGTAACCCCCCCGGGACTGTTAGCTCTGGAAACACC.

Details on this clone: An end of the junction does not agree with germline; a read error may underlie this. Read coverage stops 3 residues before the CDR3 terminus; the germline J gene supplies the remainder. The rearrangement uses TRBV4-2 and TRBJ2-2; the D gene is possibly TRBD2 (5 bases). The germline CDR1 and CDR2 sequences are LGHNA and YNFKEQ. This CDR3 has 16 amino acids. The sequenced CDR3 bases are TGCGCCAGCAGCCCGCTATACGGGGAGAACACCGGGGAG. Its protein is CASSPLYGENTGE. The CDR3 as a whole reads CASSPLYGENTGELFF.

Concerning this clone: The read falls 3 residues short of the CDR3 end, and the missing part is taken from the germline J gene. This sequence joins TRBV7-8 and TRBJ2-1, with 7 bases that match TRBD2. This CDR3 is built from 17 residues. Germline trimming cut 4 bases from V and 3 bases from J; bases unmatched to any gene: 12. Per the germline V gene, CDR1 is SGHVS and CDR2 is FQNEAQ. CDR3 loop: CASSSRGGAGVYNEQFF. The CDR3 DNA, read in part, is TGTGCCAGCAGCTCCCGTGGCGGGGCGGGAGTCTACAATGAG. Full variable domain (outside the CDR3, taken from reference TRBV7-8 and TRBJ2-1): GAGVSQSPRYKVAKRGQDVALRCDPISGHVSLFWYQQALGQGPEFLTYFQNEAQLDKSGLPSDRFFAERPEGSVSTLKIQRTQQEDSAVYLCASSSRGGAGVYNEQFFGPGTRLTVL.

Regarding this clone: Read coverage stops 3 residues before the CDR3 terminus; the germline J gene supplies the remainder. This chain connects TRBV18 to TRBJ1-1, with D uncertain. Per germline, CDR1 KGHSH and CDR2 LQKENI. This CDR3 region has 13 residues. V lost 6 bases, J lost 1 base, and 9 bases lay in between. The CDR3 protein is CASSSDKNTEAFF. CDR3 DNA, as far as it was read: TGTGCCAGCTCTTCAGACAAGAACACTGAA.

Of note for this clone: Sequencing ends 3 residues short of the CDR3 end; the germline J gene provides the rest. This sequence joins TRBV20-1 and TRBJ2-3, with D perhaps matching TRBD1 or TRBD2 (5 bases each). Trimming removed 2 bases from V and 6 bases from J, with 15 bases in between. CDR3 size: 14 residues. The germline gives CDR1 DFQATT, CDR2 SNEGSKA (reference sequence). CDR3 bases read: TGCAGTGCTAGAAATTACCAGGGAGCTGATACG. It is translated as CSARNYQGADT. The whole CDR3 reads CSARNYQGADTQYF.

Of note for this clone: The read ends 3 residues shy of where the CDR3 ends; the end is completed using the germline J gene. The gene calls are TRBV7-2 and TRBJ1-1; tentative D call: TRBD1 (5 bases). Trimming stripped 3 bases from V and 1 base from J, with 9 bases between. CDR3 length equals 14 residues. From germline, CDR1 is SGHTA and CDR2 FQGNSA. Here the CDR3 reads CASSFLGGNTEAFF. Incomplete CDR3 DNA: TGTGCCAGCAGCTTTTTGGGGGGGAACACTGAA.

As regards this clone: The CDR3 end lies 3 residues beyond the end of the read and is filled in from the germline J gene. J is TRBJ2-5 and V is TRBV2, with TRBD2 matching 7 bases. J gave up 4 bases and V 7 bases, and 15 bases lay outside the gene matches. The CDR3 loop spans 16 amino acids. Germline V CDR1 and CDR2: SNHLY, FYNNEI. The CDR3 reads CASNGLAARRGETQYF. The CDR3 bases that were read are TGTGCCAGCAACGGTCTAGCGGCCCGTAGGGGAGAGACC.

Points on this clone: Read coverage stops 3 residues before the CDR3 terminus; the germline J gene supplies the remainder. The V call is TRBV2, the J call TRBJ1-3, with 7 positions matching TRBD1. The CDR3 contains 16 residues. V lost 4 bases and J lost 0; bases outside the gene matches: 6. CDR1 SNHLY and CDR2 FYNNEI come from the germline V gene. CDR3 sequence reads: CASSAEGAVSGNTIYF. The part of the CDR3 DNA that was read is TGTGCCAGCAGTGCAGAGGGGGCAGTCTCTGGAAACACC.

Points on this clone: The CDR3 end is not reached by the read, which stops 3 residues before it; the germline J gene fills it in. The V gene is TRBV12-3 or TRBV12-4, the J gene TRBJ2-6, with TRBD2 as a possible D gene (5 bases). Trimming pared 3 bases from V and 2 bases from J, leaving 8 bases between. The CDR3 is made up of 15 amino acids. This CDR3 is CASSFSGTGANVLTF. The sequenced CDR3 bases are TGTGCCAGCAGTTTCTCGGGGACTGGGGCCAACGTC.

The CDR3 DNA, read in part, is TGTGCCAGCTCACCCGGCGTCGGGCCAGGCGTTCAGGGGGGC. It specifies CASSPGVGPGVQGG. The complete CDR3 reads CASSPGVGPGVQGGYTF. The rearrangement joins TRBV18 to TRBJ1-2; perhaps TRBD1 as D (6 bases). The CDR3 end is not reached by the read, which stops 3 residues before it; the germline J gene fills it in. The CDR3 extends over 17 amino acids. Germline V gives CDR1 KGHSH, CDR2 LQKENI.

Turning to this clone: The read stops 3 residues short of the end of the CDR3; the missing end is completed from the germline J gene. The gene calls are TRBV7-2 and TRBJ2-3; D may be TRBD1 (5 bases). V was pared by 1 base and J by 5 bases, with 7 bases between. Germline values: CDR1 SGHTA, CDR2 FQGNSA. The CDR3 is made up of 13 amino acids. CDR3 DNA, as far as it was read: TGTGCCAGCAGCTTAGTAAGGGGAGATACG. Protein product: CASSLVRGDT. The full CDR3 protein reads CASSLVRGDTQYF.

Incomplete CDR3 DNA: TGCGCCAGCAGTCACCAAGACAGGGAAACTGGAAACACC. The encoded protein is CASSHQDRETGNT. The complete CDR3 sequence is CASSHQDRETGNTIYF. V gene TRBV23-1 combines with J gene TRBJ1-3; 7 bases agree with TRBD1. The read comes to an end 3 residues before the CDR3 does, leaving the germline J gene to fill in the end. TRBV23-1 is placed among ORFs of uncertain function. V shed 3 bases and J 2 bases; nucleotides not matched to a gene: 7. CDR3 size: 16 residues.

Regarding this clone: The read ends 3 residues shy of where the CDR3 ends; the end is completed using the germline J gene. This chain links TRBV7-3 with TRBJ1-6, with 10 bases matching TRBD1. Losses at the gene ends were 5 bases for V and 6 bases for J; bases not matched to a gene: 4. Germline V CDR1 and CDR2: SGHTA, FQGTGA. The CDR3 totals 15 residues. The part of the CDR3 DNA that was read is TGTGCCAGCAGCCCCGGGACAGGGGCTAATTCACCC. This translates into CASSPGTGANSP. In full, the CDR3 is CASSPGTGANSPLHF.

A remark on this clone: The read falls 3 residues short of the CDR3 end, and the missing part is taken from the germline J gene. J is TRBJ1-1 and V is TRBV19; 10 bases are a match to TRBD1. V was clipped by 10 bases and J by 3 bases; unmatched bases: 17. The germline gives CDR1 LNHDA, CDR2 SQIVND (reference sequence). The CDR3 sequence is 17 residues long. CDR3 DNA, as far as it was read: TGTGCCACACGAATTATGACAGGGGGCAATCGGGACACTGAA. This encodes CATRIMTGGNRDTE. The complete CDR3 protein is CATRIMTGGNRDTEAFF. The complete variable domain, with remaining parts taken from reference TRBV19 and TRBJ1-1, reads DGGITQSPKYLFRKEGQNVTLSCEQNLNHDAMYWYRQDPGQGLRLIYYSQIVNDFQKGDIAEGYSVSREKKESFPLTVTSAQKNPTAFYLCATRIMTGGNRDTEAFFGQGTRLTVV.

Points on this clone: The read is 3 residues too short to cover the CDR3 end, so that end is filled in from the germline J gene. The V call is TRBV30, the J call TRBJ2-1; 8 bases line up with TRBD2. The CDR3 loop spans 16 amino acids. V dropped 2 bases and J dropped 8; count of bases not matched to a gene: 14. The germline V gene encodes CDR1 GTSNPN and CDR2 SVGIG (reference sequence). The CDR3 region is CAWSRGGTRIHHEQFF. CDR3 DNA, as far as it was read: TGTGCCTGGAGTAGGGGGGGGACTAGAATCCATCATGAG.

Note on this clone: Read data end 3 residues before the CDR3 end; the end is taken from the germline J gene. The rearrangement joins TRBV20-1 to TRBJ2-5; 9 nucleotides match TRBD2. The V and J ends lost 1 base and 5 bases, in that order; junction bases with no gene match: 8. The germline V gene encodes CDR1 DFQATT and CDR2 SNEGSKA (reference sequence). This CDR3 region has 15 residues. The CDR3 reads CSARVISGGYETQYF. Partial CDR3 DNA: TGCAGTGCTAGAGTAATTAGCGGGGGATACGAGACC.

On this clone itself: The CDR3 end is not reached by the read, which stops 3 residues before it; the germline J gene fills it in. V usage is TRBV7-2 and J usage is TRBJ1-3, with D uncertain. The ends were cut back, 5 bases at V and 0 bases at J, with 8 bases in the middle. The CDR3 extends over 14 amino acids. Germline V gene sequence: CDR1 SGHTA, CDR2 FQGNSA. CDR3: CASSPTNSGNTIYF. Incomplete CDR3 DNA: TGTGCCAGCAGCCCCACTAACTCTGGAAACACC.